This T cell receptor beta chain was retrieved from a study of regulatory T cells in long-lasting Graves disease. Overall study findings and caveats: Persistent disease showed a preference for TRBV28, TRBJ1-2 and TRBJ2-5.

This clonotype was seen at least ten times. The target antigen is unknown. Described time point: persistent/refractory GD, antithyroid drugs over 5 years with positive TRAb. RNA isolated from PBMCs was used to make the TCR library. Arm-PCR of CDR3 regions with iRepertoire HTBI primers generated TCR beta libraries. One entry per CDR3 protein, called by TCRdb with MiXCR from the multiplex PCR reads. The sample lists 400,000 to 500,000 distinct CDR3 sequences, 22% occurring once. This CDR3 is 18 amino acids long. V was clipped by 0 bases and J by 4 bases; unmatched bases: 10. The rearrangement uses TRBV12-3 or TRBV12-4 and TRBJ2-5, with 11 positions matching TRBD2. This TCR derives from a female donor with Graves disease. The sequencing here drew on peripheral blood mononuclear cells (PBMCs), taken when the disease was refractory, from a patient treated with antithyroid drugs. CDR3 amino acids: CASSLAYRLLAGVETQYF. The CDR3 nucleotides read TGTGCCAGCAGTTTAGCGTATCGGCTACTAGCGGGAGTAGAGACCCAGTACTTC.